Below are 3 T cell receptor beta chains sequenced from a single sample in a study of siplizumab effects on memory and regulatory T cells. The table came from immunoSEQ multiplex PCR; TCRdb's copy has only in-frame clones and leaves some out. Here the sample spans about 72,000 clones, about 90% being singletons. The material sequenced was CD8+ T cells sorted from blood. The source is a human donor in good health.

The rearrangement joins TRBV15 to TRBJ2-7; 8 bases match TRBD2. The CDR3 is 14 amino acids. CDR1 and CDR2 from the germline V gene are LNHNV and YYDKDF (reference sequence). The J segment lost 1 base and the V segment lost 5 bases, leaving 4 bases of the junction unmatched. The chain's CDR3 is CATSFSGTSYEQYF. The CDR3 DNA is TGTGCCACCAGCTTTAGCGGGACGTCCTACGAGCAGTACTTC.

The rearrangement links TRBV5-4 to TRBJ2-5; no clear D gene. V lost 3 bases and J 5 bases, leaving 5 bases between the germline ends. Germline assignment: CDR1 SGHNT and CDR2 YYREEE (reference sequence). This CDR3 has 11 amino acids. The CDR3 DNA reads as TGTGCCAGCAGCTACGGGGAGACCCAGTACTTC. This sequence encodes CASSYGETQYF.

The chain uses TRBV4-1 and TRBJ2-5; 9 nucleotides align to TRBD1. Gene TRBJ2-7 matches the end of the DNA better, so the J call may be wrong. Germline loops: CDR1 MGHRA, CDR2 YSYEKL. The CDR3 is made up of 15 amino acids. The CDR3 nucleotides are TGCGCCAGCAGCCAAAACAGGGGGCCGGCCTACGAGCAGTACTTC. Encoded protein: CASSQNRGPAYEQYF.